This TCR beta chain comes out of a study of OX40 agonist ivuxolimab in advanced cancers. TCRdb's copy holds only in-frame clones and misses some; the assay was immunoSEQ multiplex PCR. Seen here are about 80,000 clones, around 93% observed once, and the top ten hold about 8%. Trimming left V 0 bases short and J 6 bases short, with 8 bases between. Per the germline V gene, CDR1 is MNHNY and CDR2 is SVGAGI (reference sequence). This CDR3 spans 13 amino acids. Material: CD4+ or CD8+ T cells sorted from blood, obtained in a trial of the OX40 agonist ivuxolimab. The receptor was derived from an adult with an advanced solid tumor such as melanoma, head and neck, liver or kidney cancer. This rearrangement joins TRBV6-6 to TRBJ1-2; D is undetermined. The CDR3 spells CASSYSEGNGYTF. The CDR3 bases are TGTGCCAGCAGTTACTCAGAAGGGAATGGCTACACCTTC.